These T cell receptor beta chains were read from a single sample in a study of T cell responses to AZD1222 COVID-19 vaccine. Data came from immunoSEQ multiplex PCR; TCRdb stores just in-frame clones and leaves some out. Of 95,000 to 150,000 clones listed, around 89% were seen once; the top ten hold 11%. Source: peripheral blood, taken on day 0 of MenACWY control vaccination. Receptors were obtained from an adult in good health. CDR3s include the opening cysteine and the closing phenylalanine or tryptophan. D genes are given only for firm matches. Expanded clones get a size class; other rows say once, few or many, or leave the size out.

d_gene	abundance	v_gene	j_gene	CDR3nt	CDR3aa
NA	NA	TRBV9	TRBJ2-7	TGTGCCAGCAGCGTAGAGGCGGGCGTCACCTACGAGCAGTACTTC	CASSVEAGVTYEQYF
NA	NA	TRBV11-3	TRBJ2-2	TGTGCCAGCAGCCTTCCCATGGGTAGCGGGGAGCTGTTTTTT	CASSLPMGSGELFF
NA	NA	TRBV12-3/TRBV12-4	TRBJ2-5	TGTGCCAGCAGTTTAAGGGTTGGGGAGACCCAGTACTTC	CASSLRVGETQYF
TRBD2	NA	TRBV11-1	TRBJ2-7	TGTGCCAGCAGCTTACTAGCGGGAGGGAACGAGCAGTACTTC	CASSLLAGGNEQYF
NA	NA	TRBV11-3	TRBJ2-7	TGTGCCAGCAGCTTAGCCCAAGCAGGGGGGTACGAGCAGTACTTC	CASSLAQAGGYEQYF
TRBD1	NA	TRBV5-1	TRBJ2-3	TGCGCCAGCAGCTTGGGAGACAGGGGGCCCCAGGACCATACGCAGTATTTT	CASSLGDRGPQDHTQYF
NA	NA	TRBV11-2	TRBJ2-7	TGTGCCAGCAGCTTTAGACAGTCCTCCTACGAGCAGTACTTC	CASSFRQSSYEQYF
NA	NA	TRBV11-2	TRBJ1-6	TGTGCCAGCAGCTTGGTCGGTAGTGTTTTCGATTCACCCCTCCACTTT	CASSLVGSVFDSPLHF
TRBD1	once	TRBV19	TRBJ2-2	TGTGCCAGTAGGCCGACAGGGACCGGGGAGCTGTTTTTT	CASRPTGTGELFF
TRBD2	NA	TRBV30	TRBJ2-1	TGTGCCTGGAGTGTGCTAGCGGGAGCTGAGCAGTTCTTC	CAWSVLAGAEQFF
NA	NA	TRBV20-1	TRBJ2-7	TGCAGTGCTAGAGAGCTGAGGGAGCAGTACTTC	CSARELREQYF
NA	NA	TRBV5-4	TRBJ1-1	TGTGCCAGCAGCTTGGCTGGCAGGGACACTGAAGCTTTCTTT	CASSLAGRDTEAFF
NA	NA	TRBV7-2	TRBJ2-3	TGTGCCAGCAGCTTAGTTCCGCGCGGCGGGACAGATACGCAGTATTTT	CASSLVPRGGTDTQYF
TRBD1	NA	TRBV30	TRBJ1-5	TGTGCCTGGAGCCATGACAGGGGCACTCAGCCCCAGCATTTT	CAWSHDRGTQPQHF